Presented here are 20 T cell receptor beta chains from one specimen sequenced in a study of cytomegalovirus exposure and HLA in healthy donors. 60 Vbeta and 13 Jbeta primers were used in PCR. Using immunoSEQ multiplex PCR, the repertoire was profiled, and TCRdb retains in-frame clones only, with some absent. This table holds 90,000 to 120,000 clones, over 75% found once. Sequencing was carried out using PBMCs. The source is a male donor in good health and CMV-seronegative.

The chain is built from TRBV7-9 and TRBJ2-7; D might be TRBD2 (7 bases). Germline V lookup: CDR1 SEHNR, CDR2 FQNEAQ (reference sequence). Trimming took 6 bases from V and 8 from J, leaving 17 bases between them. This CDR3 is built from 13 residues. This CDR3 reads CASSFEGGGQQYF. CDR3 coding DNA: TGTGCCAGCAGTTTCGAGGGGGGGGGCCAGCAGTACTTC. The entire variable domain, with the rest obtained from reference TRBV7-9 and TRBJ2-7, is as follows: DTGVSQNPRHKITKRGQNVTFRCDPISEHNRLYWYRQTLGQGPEFLTYFQNEAQLEKSRLLSDRFSAERPKGSFSTLEIQRTEQGDSAMYLCASSFEGGGQQYFGPGTRLTVT.

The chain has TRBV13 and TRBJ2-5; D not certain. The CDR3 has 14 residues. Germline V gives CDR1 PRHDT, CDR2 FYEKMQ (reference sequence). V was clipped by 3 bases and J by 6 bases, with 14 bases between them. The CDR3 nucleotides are TGTGCCAGCAGCTTCGGTCCAATGTCCCAGACCCAGTACTTC. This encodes CASSFGPMSQTQYF. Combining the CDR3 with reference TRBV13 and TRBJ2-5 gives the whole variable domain AAGVIQSPRHLIKEKRETATLKCYPIPRHDTVYWYQQGPGQDPQFLISFYEKMQSDKGSIPDRFSAQQFSDYHSELNMSSLELGDSALYFCASSFGPMSQTQYFGPGTRLLVL.

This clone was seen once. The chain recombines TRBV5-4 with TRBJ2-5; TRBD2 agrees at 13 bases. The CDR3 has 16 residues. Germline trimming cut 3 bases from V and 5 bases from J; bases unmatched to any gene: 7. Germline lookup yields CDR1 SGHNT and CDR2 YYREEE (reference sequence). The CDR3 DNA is TGTGCCAGCAGCTCGGGACTAGCGGGACCTCGGGAGACCCAGTACTTC. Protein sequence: CASSSGLAGPRETQYF.

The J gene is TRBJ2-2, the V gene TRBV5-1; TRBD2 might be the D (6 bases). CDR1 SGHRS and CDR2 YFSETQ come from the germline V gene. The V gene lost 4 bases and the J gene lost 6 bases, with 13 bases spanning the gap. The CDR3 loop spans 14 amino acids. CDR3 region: CASSPQGEAGELFF. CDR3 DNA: TGCGCCAGCAGCCCTCAAGGGGAGGCCGGGGAGCTGTTTTTT.

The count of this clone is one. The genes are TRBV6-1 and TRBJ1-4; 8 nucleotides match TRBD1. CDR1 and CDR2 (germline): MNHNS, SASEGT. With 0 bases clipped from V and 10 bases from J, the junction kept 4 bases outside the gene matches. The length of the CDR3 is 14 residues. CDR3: CASSEAGTGSKLFF. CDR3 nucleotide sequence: TGTGCCAGCAGTGAAGCGGGGACAGGCTCAAAACTGTTTTTT.

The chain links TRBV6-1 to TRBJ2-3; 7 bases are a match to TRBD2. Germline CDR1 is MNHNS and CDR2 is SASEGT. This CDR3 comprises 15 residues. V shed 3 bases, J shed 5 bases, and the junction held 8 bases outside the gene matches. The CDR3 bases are TGTGCCAGCAGTGATTTGGCGGGAGCCGGAGATACGCAGTATTTT. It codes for CASSDLAGAGDTQYF.

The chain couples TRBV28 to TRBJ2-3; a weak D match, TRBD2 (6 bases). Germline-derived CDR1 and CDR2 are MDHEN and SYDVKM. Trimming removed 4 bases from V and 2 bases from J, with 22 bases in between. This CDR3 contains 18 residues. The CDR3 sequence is CASSSPIGISGDTDTQYF. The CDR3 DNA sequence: TGTGCCAGCAGTTCCCCTATAGGTATTAGCGGCGACACAGATACGCAGTATTTT.

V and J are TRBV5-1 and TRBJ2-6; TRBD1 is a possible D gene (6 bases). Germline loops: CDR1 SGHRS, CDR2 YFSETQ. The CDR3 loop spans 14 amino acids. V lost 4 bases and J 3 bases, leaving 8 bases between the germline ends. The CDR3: CASSHRDGANVLTF. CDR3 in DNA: TGCGCCAGCAGCCACAGGGATGGGGCCAACGTCCTGACTTTC.

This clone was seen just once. The CDR3 loop is CASSDGGTGGYEQYF. The CDR3 nucleotides read TGTGCCAGCAGTGATGGGGGGACAGGGGGCTACGAGCAGTACTTC. J is TRBJ2-7 and V is TRBV6-6; TRBD1 agrees at 11 bases. Germline CDR1 MNHNY, CDR2 SVGAGI (reference sequence). CDR3 length equals 15 residues. The junction had 6 bases not matched to a gene; V was cut back by 5 bases and J by 3 bases.

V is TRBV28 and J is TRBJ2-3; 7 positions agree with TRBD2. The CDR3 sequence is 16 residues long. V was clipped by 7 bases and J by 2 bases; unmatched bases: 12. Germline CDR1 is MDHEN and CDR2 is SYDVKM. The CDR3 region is CASTNPGLQYTDTQYF. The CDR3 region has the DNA TGTGCCAGCACAAACCCGGGACTACAATACACAGATACGCAGTATTTT.

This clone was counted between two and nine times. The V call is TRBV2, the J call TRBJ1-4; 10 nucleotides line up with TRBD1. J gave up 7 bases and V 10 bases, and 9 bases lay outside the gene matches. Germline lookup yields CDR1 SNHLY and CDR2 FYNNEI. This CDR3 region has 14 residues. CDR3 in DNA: TGTGCCACCGACCGGGACAGGGGAATTGAAAAACTGTTTTTT. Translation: CATDRDRGIEKLFF.

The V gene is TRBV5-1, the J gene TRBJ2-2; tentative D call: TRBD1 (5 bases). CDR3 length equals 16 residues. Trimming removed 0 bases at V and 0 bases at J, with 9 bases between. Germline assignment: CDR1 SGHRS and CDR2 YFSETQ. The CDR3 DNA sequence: TGCGCCAGCAGCTTGGCAGGGTTTCCGAACACCGGGGAGCTGTTTTTT. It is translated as CASSLAGFPNTGELFF.

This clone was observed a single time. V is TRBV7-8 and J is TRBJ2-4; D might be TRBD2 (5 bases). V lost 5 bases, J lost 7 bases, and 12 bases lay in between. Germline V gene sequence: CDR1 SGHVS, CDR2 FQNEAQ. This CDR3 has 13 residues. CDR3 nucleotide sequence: TGTGCCAGCAGCGGCGGGCAGGTGAACATTCAGTACTTC. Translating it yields CASSGGQVNIQYF.

The CDR3 reads CASSRDRLMNTEAFF. CDR3 in DNA: TGTGCCAGTAGCCGAGACAGATTAATGAACACTGAAGCTTTCTTT. The gene calls are TRBV19 and TRBJ1-1; a weak D match, TRBD1 (5 bases). In germline, CDR1 is LNHDA, CDR2 SQIVND (reference sequence). Trimming left V 6 bases short and J 0 bases short, with 14 bases between. The CDR3 has 15 amino acids.

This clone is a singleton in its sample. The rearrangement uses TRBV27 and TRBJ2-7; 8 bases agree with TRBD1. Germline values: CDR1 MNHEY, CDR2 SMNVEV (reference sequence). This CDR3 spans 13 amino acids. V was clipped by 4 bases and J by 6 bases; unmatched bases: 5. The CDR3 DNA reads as TGTGCCAGCAGTTCCTGGACAGGGTTCGAGCAGTACTTC. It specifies CASSSWTGFEQYF.

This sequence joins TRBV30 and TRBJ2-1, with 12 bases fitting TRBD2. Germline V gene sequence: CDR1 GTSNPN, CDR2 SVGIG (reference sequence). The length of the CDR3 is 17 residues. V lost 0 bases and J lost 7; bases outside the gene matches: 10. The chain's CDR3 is CAWSVPRRTSGMNEQFF. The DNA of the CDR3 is TGTGCCTGGAGTGTACCCCGACGGACTAGCGGGATGAATGAGCAGTTCTTC.

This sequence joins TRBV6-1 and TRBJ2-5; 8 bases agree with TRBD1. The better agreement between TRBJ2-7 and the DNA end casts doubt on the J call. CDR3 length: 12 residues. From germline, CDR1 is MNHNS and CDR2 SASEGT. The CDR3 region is CASRKDRDEQYF. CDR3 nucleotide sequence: TGTGCCAGCAGAAAGGACAGGGACGAGCAGTACTTC.

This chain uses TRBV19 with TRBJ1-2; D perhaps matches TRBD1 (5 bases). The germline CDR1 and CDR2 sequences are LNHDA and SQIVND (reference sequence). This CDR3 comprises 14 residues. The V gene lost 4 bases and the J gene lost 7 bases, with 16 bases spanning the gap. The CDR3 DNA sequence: TGTGCCAGTAGTAATCTTTTATGGGGCGGTGGCTACACCTTC. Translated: CASSNLLWGGGYTF.

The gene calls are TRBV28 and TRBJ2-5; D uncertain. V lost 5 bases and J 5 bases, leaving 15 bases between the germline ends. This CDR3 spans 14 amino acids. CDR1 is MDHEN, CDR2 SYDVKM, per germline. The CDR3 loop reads CASSHPHEVETQYF. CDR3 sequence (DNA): TGTGCCAGCAGTCACCCCCATGAGGTGGAGACCCAGTACTTC.

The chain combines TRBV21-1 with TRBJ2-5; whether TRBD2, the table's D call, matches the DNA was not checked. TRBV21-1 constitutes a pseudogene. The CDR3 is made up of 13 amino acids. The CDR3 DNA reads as TGTGCCAGCAGCAGCTATCTAGTGTGTGAGCAGTACTTC. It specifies CASSSYLVCEQYF.